Detailed here is one TCR beta chain. CDR1 and CDR2 from the germline V gene are SGHTA and FQGTGA. The CDR3 is 15 residues long. The V and J ends lost 5 bases and 1 base, in that order; junction bases with no gene match: 2. This sample was included in a study of pediatric ulcerative colitis. The method was immunoSEQ multiplex PCR; TCRdb's version includes in-frame clones alone and lacks a portion of them. The profile shows 16,000 or so clones, approximately 80% of them singletons. The rectum was sampled with one to two pinch biopsies at colonoscopy. The clonotype originates from a boy between 10 and 17 years old who was a control in a study of pediatric ulcerative colitis. The chain joins TRBV7-3 to TRBJ2-1, with 10 nucleotides matching TRBD2. The specimen sequenced was gut tissue. CDR3 amino acids: CASSGAGGSYNEQFF. The CDR3 DNA follows: TGTGCCAGCAGCGGAGCGGGAGGGTCCTACAATGAGCAGTTCTTC. Full variable domain (rest looked up from reference TRBV7-3 and TRBJ2-1): GAGVSQTPSNKVTEKGKYVELRCDPISGHTALYWYRQSLGQGPEFLIYFQGTGAADDSGLPNDRFFAVRPEGSVSTLKIQRTERGDSAVYLCASSGAGGSYNEQFFGPGTRLTVL.